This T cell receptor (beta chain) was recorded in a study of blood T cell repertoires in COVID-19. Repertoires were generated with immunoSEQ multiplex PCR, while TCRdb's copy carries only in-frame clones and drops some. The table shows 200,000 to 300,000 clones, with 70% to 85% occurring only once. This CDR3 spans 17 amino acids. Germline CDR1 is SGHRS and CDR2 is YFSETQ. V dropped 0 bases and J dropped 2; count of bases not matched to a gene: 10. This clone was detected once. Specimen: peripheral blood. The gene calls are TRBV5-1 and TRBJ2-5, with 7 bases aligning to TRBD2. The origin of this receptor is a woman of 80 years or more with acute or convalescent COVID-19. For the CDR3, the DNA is TGCGCCAGCAGCTTGGCTGGAGCGGGGTCCCGACAAGAGACCCAGTACTTC. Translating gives CASSLAGAGSRQETQYF.